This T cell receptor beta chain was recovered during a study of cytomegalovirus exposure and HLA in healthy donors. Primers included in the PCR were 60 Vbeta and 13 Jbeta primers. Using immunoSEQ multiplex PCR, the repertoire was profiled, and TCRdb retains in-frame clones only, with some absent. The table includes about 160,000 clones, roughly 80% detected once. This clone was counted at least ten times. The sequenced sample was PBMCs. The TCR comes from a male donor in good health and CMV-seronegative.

Here the CDR3 DNA reads TGCGCCAGCAGTCCATTGTGGGGGGAAACGCAGTATTTT. Translating gives CASSPLWGETQYF. This rearrangement joins TRBV4-1 to TRBJ2-3, with TRBD2 as a possible D gene (6 bases). The CDR3 totals 13 residues. Germline assignment: CDR1 MGHRA and CDR2 YSYEKL. Trimming removed 6 bases from V and 9 bases from J, with 16 bases in between.